What follows describes a single T cell receptor (beta chain). The sample originates from a study of T cell changes during pregnancy in multiple sclerosis. TCRdb keeps only in-frame clones here, not all; method: immunoSEQ multiplex PCR. The top ten clones hold 2% to 2.5% of a sample with 70,000 to 75,000 clones, approximately 92% of them seen once. The receptor was isolated from a female donor with multiple sclerosis, enrolled in a pregnancy study. The source was peripheral blood, collected before pregnancy.

The CDR3 sequence is CASRPSGSGEQYF. The CDR3 nucleotides read TGCGCCAGCAGGCCTAGCGGGAGCGGCGAGCAGTACTTC. The V call is TRBV5-1, the J call TRBJ2-5, with 10 bases fitting TRBD2. The DNA end is more similar to TRBJ2-7, so the J call may be wrong. Germline loops: CDR1 SGHRS, CDR2 YFSETQ. The CDR3 spans 13 residues.